The rows below give T cell receptor beta chains drawn from one sample of a study of T cell repertoires in ileal Crohn's disease. This table comes from immunoSEQ multiplex PCR, and its TCRdb copy is limited to in-frame clones, with some not included. The sample yields 5,400 or so clones, 82% seen once. The sample consisted of ileal tissue. These receptors were collected from an adult with Crohn's disease. Each CDR3 is given with its conserved first and last residue. The order of the fields is J gene, D gene, V gene, clone size, CDR3 DNA, CDR3 protein. D genes are given only for firm matches. A clone size is listed for some rows: how often the clone was seen (once, few, many), or a class if it is expanded.

J gene: TRBJ2-7
D gene: TRBD1
V gene: TRBV7-8
clone size: -
CDR3 DNA: TGTGCCAGCAGCTTAGGCATCAGGGGGCGATGGTTCTACGAGCAGTACTTC
CDR3 protein: CASSLGIRGRWFYEQYF

J gene: TRBJ2-3
D gene: TRBD2
V gene: TRBV28
clone size: -
CDR3 DNA: TGTGCCAGCAGTTTATGGACTAGCGAAATCACAGATACGCAGTATTTT
CDR3 protein: CASSLWTSEITDTQYF

J gene: TRBJ2-7
D gene: -
V gene: TRBV5-6
clone size: -
CDR3 DNA: TGTGCCAGCAGCTGGGAAACTTACGAGCAGTACTTC
CDR3 protein: CASSWETYEQYF

J gene: TRBJ2-1
D gene: TRBD2
V gene: TRBV30
clone size: -
CDR3 DNA: TGTGCCTGGAGTGCACTAGCGGCGGTCAATGAGCAGTTCTTC
CDR3 protein: CAWSALAAVNEQFF

J gene: TRBJ2-1
D gene: -
V gene: TRBV29-1
clone size: -
CDR3 DNA: TGCAGCGTTGGAGCAGGGGGAGGCTACAATGAGCAGTTCTTC
CDR3 protein: CSVGAGGGYNEQFF

J gene: TRBJ2-7
D gene: -
V gene: TRBV6-1
clone size: few
CDR3 DNA: TGTGCCAGCAGTGAAGCTATCAAGCAGTACTTC
CDR3 protein: CASSEAIKQYF

J gene: TRBJ2-6
D gene: -
V gene: TRBV15
clone size: -
CDR3 DNA: TGTGCCACCAGCAGAGAGGGCCGGGGGGCCAACGTCCTGACTTTC
CDR3 protein: CATSREGRGANVLTF

J gene: TRBJ1-1
D gene: -
V gene: TRBV6-1
clone size: -
CDR3 DNA: TGTGCCAGCAGTGCACAGGTCAACACTGAAGCTTTCTTT
CDR3 protein: CASSAQVNTEAFF

J gene: TRBJ2-1
D gene: TRBD2
V gene: TRBV9
clone size: once
CDR3 DNA: TGTGCCAGCAGCGTTTTCCAGCGGGGGGACAATGAGCAGTTCTTC
CDR3 protein: CASSVFQRGDNEQFF

J gene: TRBJ2-7
D gene: TRBD1
V gene: TRBV5-6
clone size: -
CDR3 DNA: TGTGCCAGCAGCGGTCGGACAGGGCGGATATACGAGCAGTACTTC
CDR3 protein: CASSGRTGRIYEQYF

J gene: TRBJ2-2
D gene: TRBD2
V gene: TRBV6-4
clone size: few
CDR3 DNA: TGTGCCAGCAGTGACTCAGCGGGGGGGCCCGGGGAGCTGTTTTTT
CDR3 protein: CASSDSAGGPGELFF

J gene: TRBJ2-5
D gene: -
V gene: TRBV7-3
clone size: -
CDR3 DNA: TGTGCCAGCAGCGAGGGGGGTGATTTGTCGGAGACCCAGTACTTC
CDR3 protein: CASSEGGDLSETQYF

J gene: TRBJ1-1
D gene: TRBD1
V gene: TRBV7-3
clone size: -
CDR3 DNA: TGTGCCAGCAGCGCGGGGACAGGCACTGAAGCTTTCTTT
CDR3 protein: CASSAGTGTEAFF

J gene: TRBJ1-4
D gene: TRBD1
V gene: TRBV4-1
clone size: -
CDR3 DNA: TGCGCCAGCAGCCGAGGAGAGACAGGGGGCGGTGAAAAACTGTTTTTT
CDR3 protein: CASSRGETGGGEKLFF

J gene: TRBJ2-7
D gene: -
V gene: TRBV5-6
clone size: -
CDR3 DNA: TGTGCCAGCAGCTTGAGGAGGGCCTCCTTCGAGCAGTACTTC
CDR3 protein: CASSLRRASFEQYF

J gene: TRBJ2-3
D gene: -
V gene: TRBV10-1
clone size: -
CDR3 DNA: TGCGCCAGCACAAGTCATCATTTT
CDR3 protein: CASTSHHF

J gene: TRBJ2-2
D gene: TRBD2
V gene: TRBV9
clone size: -
CDR3 DNA: TGTGCCAGCAGCGTAACAGGACTAGCGGGAGTTGGGGCCGGGGAGCTGTTTTTT
CDR3 protein: CASSVTGLAGVGAGELFF

J gene: TRBJ2-3
D gene: TRBD2
V gene: TRBV7-3
clone size: -
CDR3 DNA: TGTGCCAGCAGCTTAACTAGCGGGGGTGGCGGTAGCACAGATACGCAGTATTTT
CDR3 protein: CASSLTSGGGGSTDTQYF

J gene: TRBJ2-7
D gene: -
V gene: TRBV5-6
clone size: -
CDR3 DNA: TGTGCCAGCAGCTCGAGACGTATCGAGCAGTACTTC
CDR3 protein: CASSSRRIEQYF

J gene: TRBJ2-3
D gene: -
V gene: TRBV4-1
clone size: -
CDR3 DNA: TGCGCCAGCAGCCAAGGGGGGAGCTTCTCCACAGATACGCAGTATTTT
CDR3 protein: CASSQGGSFSTDTQYF